Sequencing of this T cell receptor beta chain was carried out in a study of blood T cell repertoires in COVID-19. Study details: Samples came from the United States, Italy and Spain, spanning acute and convalescent COVID-19. PBMCs, B-cell-depleted T cells, or T cells were the source of the cDNA or gDNA that made up the material.

This table comes from immunoSEQ multiplex PCR, and its TCRdb copy is limited to in-frame clones, with some not included. Among about 70,000 clones listed, 89% were seen once. Germline CDR1 reads SGHDN; CDR2 reads FVKESK. Losses at the gene ends were 4 bases for V and 4 bases for J; bases not matched to a gene: 4. CDR3 length: 15 amino acids. This sequence originates from a middle-aged man with active COVID-19. Sequencing input: peripheral blood. V usage is TRBV14 and J usage is TRBJ2-5, with 12 positions matching TRBD2. The CDR3 sequence: CASSRLAGGRETQYF. The CDR3 DNA sequence: TGTGCCAGCAGCCGGCTAGCGGGGGGGCGAGAGACCCAGTACTTC.